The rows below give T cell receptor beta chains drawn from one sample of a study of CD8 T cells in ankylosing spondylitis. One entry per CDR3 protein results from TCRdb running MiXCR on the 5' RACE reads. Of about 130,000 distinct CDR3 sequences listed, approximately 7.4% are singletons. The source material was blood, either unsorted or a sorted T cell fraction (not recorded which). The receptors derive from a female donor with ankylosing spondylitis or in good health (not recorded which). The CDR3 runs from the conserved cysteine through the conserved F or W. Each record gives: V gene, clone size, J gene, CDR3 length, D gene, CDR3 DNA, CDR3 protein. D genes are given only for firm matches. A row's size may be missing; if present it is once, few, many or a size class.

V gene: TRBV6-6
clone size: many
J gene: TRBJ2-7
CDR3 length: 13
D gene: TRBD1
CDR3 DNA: TGTGCCAGCGGGGGACAGAGCCTCTACGAGCAGTACTTC
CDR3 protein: CASGGQSLYEQYF

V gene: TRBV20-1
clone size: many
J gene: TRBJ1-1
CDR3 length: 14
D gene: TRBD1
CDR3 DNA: TGCAGTGCTAGAGATTTAGGACAGGCAAGTGAAGCTTTCTTT
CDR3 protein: CSARDLGQASEAFF

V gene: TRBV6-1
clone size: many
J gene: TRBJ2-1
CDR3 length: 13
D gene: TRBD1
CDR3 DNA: TGTGCCAGCAGTCGACAGGGCCGACTAACGCAGTTCTTC
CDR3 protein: CASSRQGRLTQFF

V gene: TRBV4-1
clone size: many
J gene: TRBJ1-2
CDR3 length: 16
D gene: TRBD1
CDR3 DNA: TGCGCCAGCAGCCAATCCGGGACAGGGGCTAACTATGGCTACACCTTC
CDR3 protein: CASSQSGTGANYGYTF

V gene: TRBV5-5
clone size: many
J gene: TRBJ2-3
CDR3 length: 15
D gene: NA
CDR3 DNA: TGTGCCAGCAGATTGCCTCCGGGGAACACAGATACGCAGTATTTT
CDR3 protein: CASRLPPGNTDTQYF

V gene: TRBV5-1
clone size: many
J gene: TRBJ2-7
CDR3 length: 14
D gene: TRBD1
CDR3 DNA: TGCGCCAGCAGCACGGACAGGGATTTCTACGAGCAGTACTTC
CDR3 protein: CASSTDRDFYEQYF

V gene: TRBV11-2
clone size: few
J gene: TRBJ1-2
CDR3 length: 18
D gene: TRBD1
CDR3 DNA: TGTGCCAGCAGCTTCCCCCGGGACAGGGAACCCACTAACTATGGCTACACCTTC
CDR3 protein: CASSFPRDREPTNYGYTF

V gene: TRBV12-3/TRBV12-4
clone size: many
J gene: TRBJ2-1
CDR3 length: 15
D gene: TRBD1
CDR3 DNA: TGTGCCAGCAGGTTAGCCCCGACAGGGGGGGATGAGCAGTTCTTC
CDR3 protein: CASRLAPTGGDEQFF

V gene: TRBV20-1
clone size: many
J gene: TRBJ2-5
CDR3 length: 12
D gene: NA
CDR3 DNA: TGCAGTGCTAGTGTCAGCGAAGAGACCCAGTACTTC
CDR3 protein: CSASVSEETQYF

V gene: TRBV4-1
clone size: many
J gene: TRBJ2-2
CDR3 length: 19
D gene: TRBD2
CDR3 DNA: TGCGCCAGCAGCCAAGATCCTTATAGCGGGGGACTGAACACCGGGGAGCTGTTTTTT
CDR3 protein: CASSQDPYSGGLNTGELFF

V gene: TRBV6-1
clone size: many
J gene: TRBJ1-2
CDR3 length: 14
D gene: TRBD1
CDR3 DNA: TGTGCCAGCAGTGAAGACAGGGGGGGTGGTGGCTACACCTTC
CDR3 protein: CASSEDRGGGGYTF

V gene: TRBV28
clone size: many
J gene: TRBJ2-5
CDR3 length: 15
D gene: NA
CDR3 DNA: TGTGCCAGCAGAGAGAGTGGGGCTCCCGGTTTGGCCCAGTACTTC
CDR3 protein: CASRESGAPGLAQYF

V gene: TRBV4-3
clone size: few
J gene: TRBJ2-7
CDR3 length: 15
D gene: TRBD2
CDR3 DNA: TGCGCCAGCAGCCAAGGAGCGGGGAGCTCCTACGAGCAGTACTTC
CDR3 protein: CASSQGAGSSYEQYF

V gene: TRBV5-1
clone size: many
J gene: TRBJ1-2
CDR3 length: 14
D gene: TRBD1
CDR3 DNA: TGCGCCAGCAGCGGCGAAGACAGGGGCGGAGGCTACACCTTC
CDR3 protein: CASSGEDRGGGYTF

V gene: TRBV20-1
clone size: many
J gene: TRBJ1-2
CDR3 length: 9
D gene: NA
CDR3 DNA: TGCAGTGCTAGAGATATCTGGACCTTC
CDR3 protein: CSARDIWTF

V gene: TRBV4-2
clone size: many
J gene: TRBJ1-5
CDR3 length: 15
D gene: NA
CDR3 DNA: TGTGCCAGCAGCCAAGATGGCCGGGAAAATCAGCCCCAGCATTTT
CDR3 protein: CASSQDGRENQPQHF

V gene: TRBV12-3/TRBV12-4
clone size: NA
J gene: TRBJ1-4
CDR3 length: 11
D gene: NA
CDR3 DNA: TGTGCCAGCAGTTTGACAGAAAAACTGTTTTTT
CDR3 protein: CASSLTEKLFF

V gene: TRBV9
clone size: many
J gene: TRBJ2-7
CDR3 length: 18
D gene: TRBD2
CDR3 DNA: TGTGCCAGCAGCGCCGGACTAGCGGGGGGAGGCCCCTCCTACGAGCAGTACTTC
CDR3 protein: CASSAGLAGGGPSYEQYF

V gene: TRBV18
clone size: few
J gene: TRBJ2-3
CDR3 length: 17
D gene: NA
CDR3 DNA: TGTGCCAGCTCACCACCGGTGGGGGGCCAGGACACAGATACGCAGTATTTT
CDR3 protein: CASSPPVGGQDTDTQYF

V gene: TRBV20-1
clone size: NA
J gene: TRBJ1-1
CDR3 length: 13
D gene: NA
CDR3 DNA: TGCAGTGCTAGAACGAATATGAACACTGAAGCTTTCTTT
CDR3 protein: CSARTNMNTEAFF

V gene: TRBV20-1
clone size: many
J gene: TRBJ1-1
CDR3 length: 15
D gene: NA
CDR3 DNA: TGCAGTGCTAGAGATACGGAGGGCGTGAACACTGAAGCTTTCTTT
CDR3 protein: CSARDTEGVNTEAFF

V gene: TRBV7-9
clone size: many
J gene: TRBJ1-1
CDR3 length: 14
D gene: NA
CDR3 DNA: TGTGCCAGCAGCTTAGTTGACGGGTACACTGAAGCTTTCTTT
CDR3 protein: CASSLVDGYTEAFF

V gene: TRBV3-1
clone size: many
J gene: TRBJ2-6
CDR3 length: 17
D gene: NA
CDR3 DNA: TGTGCCAGCAGCCCCCGGATCTCCGAGGCTGGGGCCAACGTCCTGACTTTC
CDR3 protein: CASSPRISEAGANVLTF

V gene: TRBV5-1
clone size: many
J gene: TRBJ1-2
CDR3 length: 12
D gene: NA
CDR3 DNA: TGCGCCAGCAGCCCCTCCAACTATGGCTACACCTTC
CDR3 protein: CASSPSNYGYTF

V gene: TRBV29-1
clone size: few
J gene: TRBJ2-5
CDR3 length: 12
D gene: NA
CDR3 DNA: TGCAGCGTTAGACTAGTCGGGGAGACCCAGTACTTC
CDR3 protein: CSVRLVGETQYF